What follows is one T cell receptor (beta chain) and its context. The antigen remains unidentified. Assay execution took place at the deep level. Sorted-subset replicate PCRs used roughly 210 ng of genomic DNA. This amount corresponded to some 32,000 T cell genomes. Measured with immunoSEQ multiplex PCR; TCRdb has only the in-frame clones, and not every one. The repertoire includes about a million clones, around 77% of them detected once, and 0.7% to 0.95% sits in the top ten. The length of the CDR3 is 15 residues. Germline V CDR1 and CDR2: SGHVS, FQNEAQ. Trimming took 1 base from V and 4 from J, leaving 11 bases between them. The data derive from a study of shared clonotypes between healthy human individuals. Study-level results: Rarefaction revealed incomplete sorted-subset sequencing despite large depth. The naive CD4 repertoires of a handful of donors were compared, and about 5% of clonotypes were shared.

Sequencing was carried out using memory CD4+ T cells from PBMCs. Described subset: CD45RA-negative fraction. The chain carries TRBV7-8 and TRBJ2-1; weak D call: TRBD1 (5 bases). The sequence came from a man between 18 and 35 years old in good health. Some clones in this sample may be carry-over from other donors' samples. The CDR3 DNA is TGTGCCAGCAGCTTAGTGCCACAGGCTTACAATGAGCAGTTCTTC. Translated: CASSLVPQAYNEQFF.